This TCR beta chain comes out of a study of tumor-infiltrating lymphocytes in primary liver carcinoma. Study as a whole: The five patients, who were men and women, ranged in age from 30 to 69 years.

A remark on this clonotype: The antigen remains undetermined.

Study results and caveats: Lower overlap was observed for tumor-adjacent and tumor-blood pairs relative to tumor region pairs.

Germline assignment: CDR1 LGHNA and CDR2 YNFKEQ. V lost 4 bases to trimming and J lost 3 bases, with 16 bases between them. CDR3 length: 15 residues. The authors made TCR beta cDNA from around 500 ng total RNA with a constant-region primer. Three-round nested multiplex PCR performed with slightly modified ARM-PCR produced the TCR beta libraries. For approximately 9 cycles apiece, the opening two PCR rounds ran with TRBV1-TRBV30 forward primers and a C-beta reverse primer. Using its own MiXCR run on the multiplex PCR reads, TCRdb lists one record per CDR3 protein. Of roughly 80,000 distinct CDR3 sequences listed, roughly two thirds are singletons. The study co-extracted DNA and RNA from around 20-30 mg of unsorted bulk tissue. Surgical resection served as treatment for the primary liver carcinoma of these patients.

The rearrangement uses TRBV4-2 and TRBJ2-7; D is unresolved. The origin of this receptor is a man aged 40-50 years with primary liver carcinoma and hepatitis B virus infection. The source material was tumor-adjacent normal liver tissue. The CDR3 DNA follows: TGTGCCAGCAGCCTTCAATGGCGAAGCTTCTACGAGCAGTACTTC. Residues: CASSLQWRSFYEQYF.